This TCR beta chain emerged from a study of blood T cell repertoires in COVID-19. The wider study: The United States, Italy and Spain were the sources of the acute and convalescent COVID-19 samples. Nucleic acid was either cDNA or gDNA, and it came from T cells, B-cell-depleted T cells, or PBMCs.

Original processing notes: The authors estimated nucleated cell counts from reference gene primer amplification. Generated by immunoSEQ multiplex PCR, the TCRdb table keeps only in-frame clones and is missing some. V and J calls and clone size are copied from that table; D and trimming were computed from the DNA. Of about 360,000 clones listed, around 90% are singletons. The CDR3 contains 13 residues. The germline CDR1 and CDR2 sequences are LNHDA and SQIVND (reference sequence). Material: peripheral blood. The sequence came from a human donor in a cohort sampled during active COVID-19. V is TRBV19 and J is TRBJ2-7; weak D call: TRBD2 (5 bases). CDR3 sequence: CWSGRALIYEQYF. In DNA, the CDR3 is TGTTGGTCCGGGCGGGCCCTAATCTACGAGCAGTACTTC.